The clone carrying this TCR beta chain was observed many times. The data are from a study of T-cell reconstitution after alpha-beta-depleted transplantation in children. V lost 6 bases and J lost 7; bases outside the gene matches: 3. The CDR3 is 12 amino acids. Unique molecular identifiers tagged the TCRbeta library. One entry per CDR3 protein results from TCRdb running MiXCR on the PCR reads. The sample lists about 830,000 distinct CDR3 sequences, about 16% seen once, with roughly 5% in the top ten. V gene TRBV12-3 or TRBV12-4 combines with J gene TRBJ2-1, with TRBD2 identical over 7 bases. The sample in question was PBMCs, mostly from graft donor cells, obtained 360 days after TCRalphabeta/CD19-depleted stem cell transplant. The TCR originated in a male patient younger than 18 who had a stem cell transplant for acute lymphoblastic leukemia, so the T cells may come from the graft donor. CDR3 sequence (DNA): TGTGCCAGCAGCGGACTAGAAAATGAGCAGTTCTTC. Translation gives CASSGLENEQFF.